These 26 T cell receptor beta chains share one sample of origin, sequenced in a study of blood T cells in healthy people across ages. Sample-barcoded 5' priming and a J-beta primer mix drove a second PCR of about 6 to 12 cycles. TCRdb fed the 5' RACE reads into MiXCR, producing one record per CDR3 protein. The sample yields 800,000 or so distinct CDR3 sequences, 60% to 80% seen once. The sequenced sample was blood. The receptor set was obtained from a man aged 25 to 40 in good health.

This chain connects TRBV12-3 or TRBV12-4 to TRBJ2-4; 12 nucleotides align to TRBD2. V was pared by 6 bases and J by 5 bases, with 8 bases of the junction left unmatched. The CDR3 extends over 16 amino acids. CDR3 sequence: CASRMTSGGIENIQYF. CDR3 in DNA: TGTGCCAGCAGGATGACTAGCGGGGGCATAGAAAACATTCAGTACTTC.

The chain links TRBV4-3 to TRBJ2-5, with 8 nucleotides matching TRBD1. The CDR3 length is 16 residues. The V gene's germline CDR1 is LGHNA and CDR2 YSLEER. V trimming: 1 base; J trimming: 11 bases; junction bases outside the gene matches: 15. CDR3 in amino acids: CASSQAIGQGFCEQYF. In nucleotides, the CDR3 is TGCGCCAGCAGCCAAGCGATTGGACAGGGCTTTTGTGAGCAGTACTTC.

The J gene is TRBJ2-7, the V gene TRBV7-3, with 8 nucleotides matching TRBD1. The DNA end lines up better with TRBJ2-5; the J call may be wrong. The CDR3 spans 15 residues. CDR1 and CDR2 from the germline V gene are SGHTA and FQGTGA. Here the CDR3 DNA reads TGTGCCAGCAGCTTAAGAGGACAGGGTGGGGAGACCCAGTACTTC. This gives the protein CASSLRGQGGETQYF.

Points on this clonotype: This may arise from a read error, as a much more abundant clone is one base away. This chain uses TRBV28 with TRBJ2-5; D might be TRBD1 or TRBD2, each matching 6 bases. The CDR3 is 10 amino acids. V was trimmed by 7 bases and J by 13 bases, leaving 13 bases between them. Germline CDR1 is MDHEN and CDR2 is SYDVKM. CDR3 loop: CASTIGGGYF. The CDR3 coding sequence is TGTGCCAGCACCATCGGAGGGGGGTACTTC. The complete variable domain, with remaining parts taken from reference TRBV28 and TRBJ2-5, reads DVKVTQSSRYLVKRTGEKVFLECVQDMDHENMFWYRQDPGLGLRLIYFSYDVKMKEKGDIPEGYSVSREKKERFSLILESASTNQTSMYLCASTIGGGYFGPGTRLLVL.

This chain uses TRBV29-1 with TRBJ2-7; TRBD1 matches at 9 bases. Per germline, CDR1 SQVTM and CDR2 ANQGSEA. The CDR3 loop spans 13 amino acids. V trimming: 3 bases; J trimming: 6 bases; junction bases outside the gene matches: 6. Here the CDR3 reads CSVERGQGGEQYF. In DNA, the CDR3 is TGCAGCGTTGAGCGGGGACAGGGAGGCGAGCAGTACTTC.

This clonotype appeared a few times. The genes are TRBV7-9 and TRBJ2-7, with D tentatively TRBD1 (6 bases). The CDR3 length is 14 residues. Between the trimmed V and J ends, which lost 6 bases and 0 bases, there was a span of 12 bases. Germline CDR1 is SEHNR and CDR2 is FQNEAQ (reference sequence). CDR3 sequence: CASSPQGHSYEQYF. CDR3 DNA sequence: TGTGCCAGCAGTCCCCAGGGGCACTCCTACGAGCAGTACTTC.

The chain links TRBV4-2 to TRBJ2-5; tentatively, D is TRBD2 (5 bases). The end of the DNA is better explained by TRBJ2-7, so the J call may be wrong. The CDR3 totals 15 residues. Looked up from germline, CDR1 is LGHNA and CDR2 is YNFKEQ. In DNA form, the CDR3 reads TGTGCCAGCAGCCAAGTAACGGGGAGCTCCTACGAGCAGTACTTC. This translates into CASSQVTGSSYEQYF.

The chain recombines TRBV5-1 with TRBJ1-5; D uncertain. This CDR3 region has 15 residues. CDR1 is SGHRS and CDR2 is YFSETQ in the germline V gene. V dropped 0 bases and J dropped 2 bases, with 9 bases sitting between them. CDR3 in DNA: TGCGCCAGCAGCTTGGGAGCTTTTGGCAATCAGCCCCAGCATTTT. Encoded protein: CASSLGAFGNQPQHF.

The V and J genes are TRBV4-2 and TRBJ2-1; D is possibly TRBD1 or TRBD2 (5 bases each). Germline loops: CDR1 LGHNA, CDR2 YNFKEQ. The ends were cut back, 4 bases at V and 2 bases at J, with 12 bases in the middle. This CDR3 has 15 amino acids. This chain's CDR3 is CASSPGRQTYNEQFF. CDR3 coding DNA: TGTGCCAGCAGCCCGGGACGCCAAACCTACAATGAGCAGTTCTTC.

For this clonotype: The junction differs from germline at one of its ends, possibly a read error. The rearrangement joins TRBV4-3 to TRBJ2-1, with no clear D. This CDR3 is 13 amino acids long. Germline-derived CDR1 and CDR2 are LGHNA and YSLEER. CDR3 DNA sequence: TGCGCCGGCAGCCAAGATCTTGACGCTGAGCAGTTCTTC. This translates into CAGSQDLDAEQFF.

This clonotype has just a few counts. The genes are TRBV7-9 and TRBJ2-7, with D possibly matching TRBD1 (5 bases). In germline, CDR1 is SEHNR, CDR2 FQNEAQ (reference sequence). V dropped 1 base and J dropped 2 bases, with 12 bases sitting between them. The CDR3 totals 15 residues. The CDR3 is CASSLDGEGAYEQYF. The CDR3 nucleotides are TGTGCCAGCAGCTTAGACGGCGAAGGGGCCTACGAGCAGTACTTC.

This sequence joins TRBV28 and TRBJ1-2; D ambiguous. Trimming shortened V by 7 bases and J by 5 bases, and 17 bases separated the two germline ends. The CDR3 covers 14 residues. CDR1 MDHEN and CDR2 SYDVKM come from the germline V gene. The CDR3 sequence: CASTSFPGVYGYTF. CDR3 DNA sequence: TGTGCCAGCACCTCGTTCCCCGGAGTTTATGGCTACACCTTC.

This clonotype came up a few times. The rearrangement uses TRBV7-9 and TRBJ2-1; D is ambiguous. Germline lookup yields CDR1 SEHNR and CDR2 FQNEAQ (reference sequence). The CDR3 covers 16 residues. Trimming pared 1 base from V and 0 bases from J, leaving 10 bases between. In DNA form, the CDR3 reads TGTGCCAGCAGCTTAGGTATGACCCGCTCCTACAATGAGCAGTTCTTC. Protein product: CASSLGMTRSYNEQFF.

The chain combines TRBV9 with TRBJ2-5, with 8 bases lining up with TRBD2. Germline CDR1 reads SGDLS; CDR2 reads YYNGEE. The V and J ends lost 5 bases and 1 base, in that order; junction bases with no gene match: 10. This CDR3 is 16 amino acids long. The CDR3 coding sequence is TGTGCCAGCAGGAAGTGGATAGCGGGGTCCCAAGAGACCCAGTACTTC. It encodes CASRKWIAGSQETQYF.

The genes are TRBV9 and TRBJ2-1; a possible D gene is TRBD1 (5 bases). Trimming took off 6 bases at V and 3 bases at J, with 10 bases between the two ends. CDR3 length equals 13 residues. Germline V gene data show CDR1 as SGDLS and CDR2 as YYNGEE. This CDR3 is CASKNRRYNEQFF. The CDR3 coding sequence is TGTGCCAGCAAAAACAGGCGCTACAATGAGCAGTTCTTC. The complete variable domain, with remaining parts taken from reference TRBV9 and TRBJ2-1, reads DSGVTQTPKHLITATGQRVTLRCSPRSGDLSVYWYQQSLDQGLQFLIQYYNGEERAKGNILERFSAQQFPDLHSELNLSSLELGDSALYFCASKNRRYNEQFFGPGTRLTVL.

The chain couples TRBV3-1 to TRBJ2-6; TRBD1 might be the D (6 bases). The CDR3 extends over 16 amino acids. The germline gives CDR1 LGHDT, CDR2 YNNKEL (reference sequence). V was pared by 4 bases and J by 2 bases, with 12 bases between. The CDR3 loop reads CASSRVNRAGANVLTF. In nucleotides, the CDR3 is TGTGCCAGCAGCCGGGTGAACAGGGCTGGGGCCAACGTCCTGACTTTC.

The gene calls are TRBV21-1 and TRBJ1-3. TRBV21-1 is a pseudogene locus. The CDR3 runs to 14 residues. CDR3 protein: CASSETQAGNTIYF. The CDR3 DNA follows: TGTGCCAGCAGCGAAACCCAAGCCGGAAACACCATATATTTT.

The chain recombines TRBV29-1 with TRBJ1-1, with a possible D match to TRBD1 (6 bases). V was trimmed by 7 bases and J by 0 bases, leaving 12 bases between them. The CDR3 is made up of 13 amino acids. Germline CDR1 SQVTM, CDR2 ANQGSEA. CDR3 region: CSGDRLMNTEAFF. CDR3 nucleotide sequence: TGCAGCGGAGACAGGCTCATGAACACTGAAGCTTTCTTT. Using reference TRBV29-1 and TRBJ1-1 for the parts outside the CDR3, the full variable domain is SAVISQKPSRDICQRGTSLTIQCQVDSQVTMMFWYRQQPGQSLTLIATANQGSEATYESGFVIDKFPISRPNLTFSTLTVSNMSPEDSSIYLCSGDRLMNTEAFFGQGTRLTVV.

This clonotype was recorded at least ten times. The V gene is TRBV7-9, the J gene TRBJ1-2; D is perhaps TRBD1 (5 bases). This CDR3 is 12 amino acids long. Germline V lookup: CDR1 SEHNR, CDR2 FQNEAQ (reference sequence). V lost 8 bases, J lost 3 bases, and 10 bases lay in between. The CDR3 DNA reads as TGTGCCAGCTCCGGGGGAGACTATGGCTACACCTTC. This translates into CASSGGDYGYTF.

The chain couples TRBV20-1 to TRBJ2-7; the D gene is possibly TRBD2 (6 bases). The V end lost 5 bases, the J end lost 7 bases, and 21 bases lay between the germline ends. The CDR3 has 14 residues. Looked up from germline, CDR1 is DFQATT and CDR2 is SNEGSKA (reference sequence). The CDR3 protein is CSAGGASEGREQYF. Here the CDR3 DNA reads TGCAGTGCTGGAGGGGCGTCGGAGGGTCGGGAGCAGTACTTC.

The chain has TRBV20-1 and TRBJ2-5, with a possible D match to TRBD2 (7 bases). V was clipped by 2 bases and J by 11 bases, with 24 bases between them. The CDR3 extends over 15 amino acids. CDR1 is DFQATT, CDR2 SNEGSKA, per germline (reference sequence). The CDR3 sequence: CSARRVRGLTNEQYF. The CDR3, as DNA: TGCAGTGCTAGACGGGTGCGGGGGCTGACCAATGAGCAGTACTTC.

The chain carries TRBV12-3 or TRBV12-4 and TRBJ2-5, with no clear D. This CDR3 comprises 14 residues. With 3 bases removed from V and 1 base from J, the gap between germline ends came to 9 bases. The CDR3 sequence: CASSFLAPQETQYF. The CDR3 nucleotides read TGTGCCAGCAGTTTTTTGGCACCCCAAGAGACCCAGTACTTC.

The gene calls are TRBV3-1 and TRBJ2-3, with 11 nucleotides matching TRBD2. The V gene's germline CDR1 is LGHDT and CDR2 YNNKEL (reference sequence). The CDR3 loop spans 17 amino acids. Losses at the gene ends were 0 bases for V and 1 base for J; bases not matched to a gene: 3. The CDR3 sequence: CASSQDEGLAGTDTQYF. The DNA for the CDR3 is TGTGCCAGCAGCCAAGATGAGGGACTAGCGGGCACAGATACGCAGTATTTT.

A note on this clonotype: One junction end disagrees with the germline gene, perhaps due to a read error. The rearrangement uses TRBV4-2 and TRBJ1-2; D not resolved. The CDR3 consists of 17 residues. The germline gives CDR1 LGHNA, CDR2 YNFKEQ. The CDR3 sequence is CASSQHTGNVANYDYTF. As DNA, the CDR3 is TGTGCCAGCAGCCAACATACGGGGAACGTAGCTAACTATGACTACACCTTC.

The chain employs TRBV6-1 and TRBJ2-7; 9 positions agree with TRBD2. V lost 7 bases, J lost 3 bases, and 4 bases stayed unmatched. The germline V gene has CDR1 MNHNS and CDR2 SASEGT. CDR3 length: 13 residues. CDR3 region: CASNEREVYEQYF. The CDR3 nucleotides are TGTGCCAGCAACGAGCGGGAGGTCTACGAGCAGTACTTC.

This clonotype was seen a handful of times. The chain has TRBV25-1 and TRBJ2-5; 9 bases are shared with TRBD2. The J call may not be correct, given that the DNA end is closer to TRBJ2-7. The CDR3 is 14 amino acids. The V gene's germline CDR1 is MGHDK and CDR2 SYGVNS. The DNA for the CDR3 is TGTGCCAGCGGCCATAGCGGGGGACCTTACGAGCAGTACTTC. Encoded protein: CASGHSGGPYEQYF.